This TCR beta chain was captured by sequencing in a study of molecular identifiers for immune sequencing clone quantification. As regards this clonotype: A much larger clonotype is one base distant, so this may be a read error.

Germline-derived CDR1 and CDR2 are SGHVS and FNYEAQ. The CDR3 has 15 amino acids. TCRdb independently ran MiXCR on the PCR reads; one entry per CDR3 protein. The sample gives more than 450,000 distinct CDR3 sequences, about a fifth of which show up once; approximately 0.8% is in the top ten. Sequencing was done on a sample of naive CD8+ T cells from blood, with Jurkat cell RNA spiked in. Regarding subset: FACS-sorted CD8+CD4-CCR7+CD45RA+ naive T cells. The chain is built from TRBV7-6 and TRBJ2-3; weak D call: TRBD2 (7 bases). This TCR came from a human donor in good health. Some libraries in this study had Jurkat cell RNA spiked in. In DNA, the CDR3 is TGTGCCGGCAGCCCCTTGTCGGGGGGCGCGGATACGCAGTATTTT. Amino acids: CAGSPLSGGADTQYF.